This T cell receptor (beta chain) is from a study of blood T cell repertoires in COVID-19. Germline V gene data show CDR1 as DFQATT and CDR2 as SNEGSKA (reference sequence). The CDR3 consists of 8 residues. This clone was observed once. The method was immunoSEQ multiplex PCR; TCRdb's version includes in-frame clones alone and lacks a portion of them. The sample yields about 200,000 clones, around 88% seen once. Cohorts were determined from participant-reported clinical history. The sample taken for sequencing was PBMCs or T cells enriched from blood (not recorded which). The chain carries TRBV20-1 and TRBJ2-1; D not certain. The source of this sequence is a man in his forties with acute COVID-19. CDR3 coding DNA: TGCAGGGCCTATGAGCAGTTCTTC. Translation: CRAYEQFF.